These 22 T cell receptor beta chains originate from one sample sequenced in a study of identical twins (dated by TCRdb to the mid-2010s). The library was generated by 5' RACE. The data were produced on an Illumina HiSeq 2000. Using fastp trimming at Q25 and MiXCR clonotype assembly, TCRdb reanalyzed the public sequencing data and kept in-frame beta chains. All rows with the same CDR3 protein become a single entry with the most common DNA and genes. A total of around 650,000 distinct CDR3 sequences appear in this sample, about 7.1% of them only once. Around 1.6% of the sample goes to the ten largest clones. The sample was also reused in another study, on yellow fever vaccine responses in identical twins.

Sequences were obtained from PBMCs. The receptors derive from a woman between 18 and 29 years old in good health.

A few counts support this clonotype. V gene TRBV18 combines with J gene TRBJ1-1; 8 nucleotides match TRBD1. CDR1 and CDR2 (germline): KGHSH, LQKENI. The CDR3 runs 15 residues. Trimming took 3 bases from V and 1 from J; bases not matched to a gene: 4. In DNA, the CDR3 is TGTGCCAGCTCACCGACCGGGACAGGGAACACTGAAGCTTTCTTT. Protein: CASSPTGTGNTEAFF.

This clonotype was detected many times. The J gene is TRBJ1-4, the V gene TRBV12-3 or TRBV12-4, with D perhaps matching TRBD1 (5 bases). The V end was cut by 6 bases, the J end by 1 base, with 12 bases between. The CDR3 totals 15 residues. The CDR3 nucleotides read TGTGCCAGCAGGCCGACGGGGGGAACTAATGAAAAACTGTTTTTT. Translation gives CASRPTGGTNEKLFF.

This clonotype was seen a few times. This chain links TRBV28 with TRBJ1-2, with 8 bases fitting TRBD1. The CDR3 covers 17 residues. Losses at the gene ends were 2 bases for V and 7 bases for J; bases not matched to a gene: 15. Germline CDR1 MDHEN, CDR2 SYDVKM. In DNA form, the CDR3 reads TGTGCCAGCAGTTTAGGAGCAGGGGGCGGATTCTATTCTGGCTACACCTTC. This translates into CASSLGAGGGFYSGYTF.

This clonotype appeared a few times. The CDR3 DNA is TGTGCCAGCAGCCAAGATATATCGAACACTGAAAAACTGTTTTTT. It is translated as CASSQDISNTEKLFF. The chain joins TRBV3-1 to TRBJ1-4; D ambiguous. This CDR3 contains 15 residues. Germline V lookup: CDR1 LGHDT, CDR2 YNNKEL (reference sequence). Trimming stripped 0 bases from V and 7 bases from J, with 12 bases between.

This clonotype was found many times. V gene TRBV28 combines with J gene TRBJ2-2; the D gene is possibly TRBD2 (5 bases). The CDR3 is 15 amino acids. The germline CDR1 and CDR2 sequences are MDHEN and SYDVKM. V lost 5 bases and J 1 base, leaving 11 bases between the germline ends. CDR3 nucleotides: TGTGCCAGCAGTCCGCACGCGGGGAACACCGGGGAGCTGTTTTTT. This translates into CASSPHAGNTGELFF.

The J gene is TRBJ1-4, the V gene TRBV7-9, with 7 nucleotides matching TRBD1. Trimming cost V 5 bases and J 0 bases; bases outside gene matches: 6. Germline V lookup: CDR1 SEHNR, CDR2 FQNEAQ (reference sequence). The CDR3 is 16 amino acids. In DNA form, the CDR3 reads TGTGCCAGCAGCCCAGACGGGACAGCAACTAATGAAAAACTGTTTTTT. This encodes CASSPDGTATNEKLFF.

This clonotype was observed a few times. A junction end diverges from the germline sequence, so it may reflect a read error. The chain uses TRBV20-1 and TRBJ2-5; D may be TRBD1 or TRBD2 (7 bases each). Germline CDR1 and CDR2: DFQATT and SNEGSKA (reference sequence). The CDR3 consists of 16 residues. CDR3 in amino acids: CCARDRGDSYQETQYF. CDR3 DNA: TGCTGTGCTAGAGATCGGGGGGACAGTTATCAAGAGACCCAGTACTTC.

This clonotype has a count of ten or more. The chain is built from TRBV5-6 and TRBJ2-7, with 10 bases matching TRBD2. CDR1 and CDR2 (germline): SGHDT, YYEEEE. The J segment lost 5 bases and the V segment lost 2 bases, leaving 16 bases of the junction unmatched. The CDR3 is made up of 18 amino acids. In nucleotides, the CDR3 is TGTGCCAGCAGCTTCGGCCCCCCGGCTAGCGGGAGTTTCAACGAGCAGTACTTC. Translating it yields CASSFGPPASGSFNEQYF. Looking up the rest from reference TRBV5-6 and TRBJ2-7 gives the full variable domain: DAGVTQSPTHLIKTRGQQVTLRCSPKSGHDTVSWYQQALGQGPQFIFQYYEEEERQRGNFPDRFSGHQFPNYSSELNVNALLLGDSALYLCASSFGPPASGSFNEQYFGPGTRLTVT.

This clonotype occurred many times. The CDR3 is CASSFIVSGLALNYEQYF. The CDR3 bases are TGTGCCAGCAGTTTCATCGTGAGTGGGCTAGCGCTAAACTACGAGCAGTACTTC. The chain carries TRBV28 and TRBJ2-7, with a possible D match to TRBD2 (6 bases). The germline gives CDR1 MDHEN, CDR2 SYDVKM. Trimming took 3 bases from V and 3 from J, leaving 24 bases between them. The CDR3 is 18 residues long.

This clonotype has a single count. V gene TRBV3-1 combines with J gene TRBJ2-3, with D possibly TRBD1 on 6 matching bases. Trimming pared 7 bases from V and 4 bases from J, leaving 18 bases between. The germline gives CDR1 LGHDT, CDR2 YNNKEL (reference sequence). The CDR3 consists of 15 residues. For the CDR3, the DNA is TGTGCCAGCACCCTTCACAGGGAACCCGCAGATACGCAGTATTTT. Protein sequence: CASTLHREPADTQYF.

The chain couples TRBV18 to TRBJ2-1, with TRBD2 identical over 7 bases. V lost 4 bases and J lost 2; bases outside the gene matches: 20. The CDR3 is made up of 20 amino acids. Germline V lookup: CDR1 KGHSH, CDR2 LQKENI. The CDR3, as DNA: TGTGCCAGCTCACGACGGGGAGGGGAATATGGTTGGGACCCCTACAATGAGCAGTTCTTC. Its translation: CASSRRGGEYGWDPYNEQFF.

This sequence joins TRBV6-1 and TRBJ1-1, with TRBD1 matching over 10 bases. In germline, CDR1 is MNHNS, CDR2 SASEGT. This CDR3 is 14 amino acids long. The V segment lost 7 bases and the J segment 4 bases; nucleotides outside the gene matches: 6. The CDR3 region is CASTRTGGPTEAFF. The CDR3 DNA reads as TGTGCCAGCACTCGGACAGGGGGGCCCACTGAAGCTTTCTTT.

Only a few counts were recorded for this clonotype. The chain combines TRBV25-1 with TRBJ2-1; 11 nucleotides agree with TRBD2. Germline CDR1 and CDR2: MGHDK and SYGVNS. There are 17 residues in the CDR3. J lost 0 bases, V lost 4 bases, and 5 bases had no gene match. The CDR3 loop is CASSALAGGLSYNEQFF. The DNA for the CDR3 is TGTGCCAGCAGTGCCCTAGCGGGGGGCCTCTCCTACAATGAGCAGTTCTTC.

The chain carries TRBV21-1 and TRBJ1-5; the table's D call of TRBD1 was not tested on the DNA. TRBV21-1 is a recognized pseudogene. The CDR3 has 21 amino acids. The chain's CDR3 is CASSKAKKGDRGQDSNQPQHF. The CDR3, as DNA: TGTGCCAGCAGCAAAGCCAAGAAGGGGGACAGGGGGCAGGATAGCAATCAGCCCCAGCATTTT.

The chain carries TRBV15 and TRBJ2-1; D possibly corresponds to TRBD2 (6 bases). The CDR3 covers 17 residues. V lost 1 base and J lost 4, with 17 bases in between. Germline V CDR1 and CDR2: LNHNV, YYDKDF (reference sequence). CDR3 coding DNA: TGTGCCACCAGCAGAGTCAATAGCGGACTAATGTACAATGAGCAGTTCTTC. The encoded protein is CATSRVNSGLMYNEQFF.

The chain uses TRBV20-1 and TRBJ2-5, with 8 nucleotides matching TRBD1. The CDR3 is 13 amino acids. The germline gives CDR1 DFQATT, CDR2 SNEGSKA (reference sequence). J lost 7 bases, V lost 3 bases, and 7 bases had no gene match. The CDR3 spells CSARDRDGWTQYF. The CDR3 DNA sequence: TGCAGTGCTAGGGACAGGGATGGGTGGACCCAGTACTTC.

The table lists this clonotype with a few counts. CDR3 sequence (DNA): TGCACAGTCCATCAGCCCCAGCATTTT. Translated, it gives CTVHQPQHF. The chain recombines TRBV20-1 with TRBJ1-5; unclear D gene. CDR3 size: 9 residues. The germline gives CDR1 DFQATT, CDR2 SNEGSKA (reference sequence).

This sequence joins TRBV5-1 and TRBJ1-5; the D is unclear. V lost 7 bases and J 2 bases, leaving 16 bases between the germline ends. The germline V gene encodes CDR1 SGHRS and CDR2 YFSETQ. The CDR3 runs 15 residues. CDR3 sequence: CASRTVPGGNQPQHF. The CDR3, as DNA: TGCGCCAGCCGAACAGTCCCTGGAGGCAATCAGCCCCAGCATTTT.

The chain's CDR3 is CASSLGSGGPQETQYF. CDR3 nucleotide sequence: TGTGCCAGCAGCTTAGGGTCCGGGGGCCCCCAAGAGACCCAGTACTTC. The chain is built from TRBV7-9 and TRBJ2-5; possibly TRBD1 or TRBD2 for D (6 bases each). The germline V and J ends were trimmed by 1 base and 1 base, with 13 bases remaining between them. In germline, CDR1 is SEHNR, CDR2 FQNEAQ (reference sequence). This CDR3 has 16 residues. Full variable domain (outside the CDR3, taken from reference TRBV7-9 and TRBJ2-5): DTGVSQNPRHKITKRGQNVTFRCDPISEHNRLYWYRQTLGQGPEFLTYFQNEAQLEKSRLLSDRFSAERPKGSFSTLEIQRTEQGDSAMYLCASSLGSGGPQETQYFGPGTRLLVL.

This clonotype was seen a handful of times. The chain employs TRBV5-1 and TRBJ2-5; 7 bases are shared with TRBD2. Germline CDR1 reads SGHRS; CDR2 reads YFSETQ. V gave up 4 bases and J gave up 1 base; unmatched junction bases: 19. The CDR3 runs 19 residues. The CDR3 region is CASSLSPPNKASGQETQYF. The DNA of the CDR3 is TGCGCCAGCAGCCTGAGCCCCCCCAATAAGGCTAGCGGCCAAGAGACCCAGTACTTC.

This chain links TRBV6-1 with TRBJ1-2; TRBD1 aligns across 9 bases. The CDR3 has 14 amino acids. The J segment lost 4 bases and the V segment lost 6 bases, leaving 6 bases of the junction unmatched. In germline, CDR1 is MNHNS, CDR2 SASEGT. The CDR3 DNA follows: TGTGCCAGCAGGGTTGGACAGGGGATCTATGGCTACACCTTC. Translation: CASRVGQGIYGYTF.

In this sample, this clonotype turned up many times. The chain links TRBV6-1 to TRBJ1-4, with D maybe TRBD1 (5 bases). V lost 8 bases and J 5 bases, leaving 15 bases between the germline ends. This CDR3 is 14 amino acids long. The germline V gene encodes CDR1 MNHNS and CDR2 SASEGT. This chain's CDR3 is CASLAWGLNEKLFF. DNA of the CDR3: TGTGCCAGCCTCGCTTGGGGGTTAAATGAAAAACTGTTTTTT.